This T cell receptor (beta chain) was identified in a study of T cell changes during pregnancy in multiple sclerosis. TCRdb keeps only in-frame clones here, not all; method: immunoSEQ multiplex PCR. Of over 30,000 clones in the sample, 80% to 90% were seen once. The length of the CDR3 is 11 residues. CDR1 and CDR2 from the germline V gene are SGHRS and YFSETQ. The germline V and J ends were trimmed by 5 bases and 6 bases, with 9 bases remaining between them. The chain joins TRBV5-1 to TRBJ2-7; a weak D match, TRBD2 (6 bases). The TCR comes from a female donor with multiple sclerosis, enrolled in a pregnancy study. Source: CD8+ T cells from peripheral blood mononuclear cells, taken in the third trimester of pregnancy. For the CDR3, the DNA is TGCGCCAGCAGGGGAGGTAGCGAGCAGTACTTC. Translation gives CASRGGSEQYF.